This T cell receptor beta chain is drawn from a study of blood T cell repertoires in COVID-19. About the research overall: Acute and convalescent COVID-19 specimens originated in the United States, Italy and Spain. T cells, B-cell-depleted T cells, or PBMCs provided the cDNA or gDNA that served as material.

V gave up 5 bases and J gave up 3 bases; unmatched junction bases: 11. Germline-derived CDR1 and CDR2 are MNHEY and SVGEGT. CDR3 length: 16 residues. Original data processing: It was from reference gene primer amplification that nucleated cell counts were estimated. Repertoires were generated with immunoSEQ multiplex PCR, while TCRdb's copy carries only in-frame clones and drops some. The V and J calls and clone size were taken over from that table, and D and trimming were inferred from the DNA. The sample contains tens of thousands of clones, about 83% of which appear only once. This chain uses TRBV6-2 or TRBV6-3 with TRBJ2-7, with 9 positions matching TRBD2. The TCR sequence derives from a human donor with active COVID-19. The donor label of this sample is uncertain. Source material: peripheral blood. The DNA for the CDR3 is TGTGCCAGCAGTGACGTGTTGGCGGGAGGGGACTACGAGCAGTACTTC. Protein sequence: CASSDVLAGGDYEQYF.